This T cell receptor beta chain came from a study of post-analysis software for immune sequencing data. The length of the CDR3 is 14 residues. Germline CDR1 and CDR2: KGHSH and LQKENI. Between the trimmed V and J ends, which lost 3 bases and 12 bases, there was a span of 15 bases. As concerns this clonotype: The antigen remains undetermined.

Regarding the study as a whole: The five TRBV segments detected at higher frequency in patients than in controls included TRBV5-6, TRBV5-1 and TRBV20-1.

The library was made from cDNA and included unique molecular identifiers. About half a million cDNA molecules were recovered from an input of about 1 to 10 million T cells. Each CDR3 protein is one row after TCRdb ran MiXCR on the PCR reads. The sample carries hundreds of thousands of distinct CDR3 sequences, approximately 60% recorded once. V is TRBV18 and J is TRBJ1-6, with a weak D call TRBD1 (6 bases). Source material: blood. The sequence was collected from a girl aged 2 to 9 with multiple sclerosis. The CDR3 region is CASSPYEDSEPLHF. In DNA form, the CDR3 reads TGTGCCAGCTCACCTTATGAGGACAGTGAACCCCTCCACTTT.